This T cell receptor (beta chain) was sequenced during a study of T cell repertoires in cytomegalovirus infection. On this clonotype: Antigen specificity is unknown.

TCRdb independently ran MiXCR on the reads; one entry per CDR3 protein. The sample records 500,000 or so distinct CDR3 sequences, approximately 15% being singletons. Study-wide results and caveats: Individuals carrying CMV plus the relevant HLA were identified by cumulative frequency of public TCR beta families. HLA-C-restricted CMV clonotypes gave the most frequent clonotype in two of eight donors.

This clonotype was sampled from a human donor in good health (CMV status not recorded). Some clones in this sample may be carry-over from other donors' samples. Sequenced: CD8+ T cells from PBMCs.

This CDR3 is CATSDRQGGAYNEQFF. The CDR3 region has the DNA TGTGCCACCAGTGACAGACAGGGGGGGGCCTACAATGAGCAGTTCTTC. The chain uses TRBV24-1 and TRBJ2-1, with 9 bases matching TRBD1. The germline V gene encodes CDR1 KGHDR and CDR2 SFDVKD. Germline trimming cut 4 bases from V and 2 bases from J; bases unmatched to any gene: 5. The length of the CDR3 is 16 residues.